This T cell receptor beta chain emerged from a study of identical twins. Every one of the donors was a healthy Caucasian. Overall study results and limits: Insertion counts were lower in abundant cord blood beta clonotypes, a trend that memory repertoires did not show.

This clonotype has a count of ten or more. The antigen remains unidentified. TCRdb re-called the 5' RACE reads through MiXCR, storing one row per CDR3 protein. This sample yields a few hundred thousand distinct CDR3 sequences, of which around an eighth are seen a single time; about 7% belongs to the top ten. These data are also associated with another study on yellow fever vaccine responses in identical twins.

The sample taken for sequencing was CD8+ T cells sorted from blood. This receptor was taken from a woman aged 18-29 years in good health.

The CDR3 region has the DNA TGTGCCAGCAGTTCTAGTCTTGAGCAGTTCTTC. This encodes CASSSSLEQFF. The V and J genes are TRBV12-3 or TRBV12-4 and TRBJ2-1; D not resolved. With 4 bases removed from V and 9 bases from J, the gap between germline ends came to 7 bases. This CDR3 has 11 amino acids.